This TCR beta chain was documented in a study of blood T cell repertoires in COVID-19. Across the study: Samples came from the United States, Italy and Spain, spanning acute and convalescent COVID-19.

Profiled with immunoSEQ multiplex PCR; TCRdb holds only in-frame clones, not every one. The table includes about 150,000 clones, around 83% detected once. Germline CDR1 reads KGHSH; CDR2 reads LQKENI. V was clipped by 1 base and J by 2 bases; unmatched bases: 4. The CDR3 is 15 residues long. The specimen was peripheral blood. V is TRBV18 and J is TRBJ1-2; 7 bases fit TRBD1. The receptor was isolated from a woman aged 60-70 years with COVID-19, enrolled during active disease. The CDR3: CASSPQLQGNYGYTF. The CDR3, as DNA: TGTGCCAGCTCACCACAACTACAGGGGAACTATGGCTACACCTTC.